Presented here are 2 T cell receptor beta chains from one specimen sequenced in a study of cytomegalovirus exposure and HLA in healthy donors (dated by TCRdb to the late 2010s). Library prep was done by the immunoSEQ multiplex PCR assay. The multiplex PCR relied on a mix of 60 forward primers for TCR Vbeta segments and 13 reverse primers for TCR Jbeta segments. In TCRdb, the immuneACCESS table is reduced to in-frame sequences with V and J assigned. These tables do not hold every clone; where another copy was compared, an unresolved V gene accounts for under half, and the others remain unexplained. For this sample there are roughly 130,000 clones; approximately 91% appear just once. The ten biggest clones cover 0.4% to 0.55% of the sample. The sequencing input was PBMCs. These receptors were taken from a woman aged 40 to 55 in good health and CMV-seronegative.

The rearrangement uses TRBV11-2 and TRBJ2-1; 9 nucleotides match TRBD2. With V trimmed by 5 bases and J by 7 bases, 12 bases remained unmatched. The CDR3 is made up of 16 amino acids. Germline CDR1 SGHAT, CDR2 FQNNGV. The CDR3 region has the DNA TGTGCCAGCAGCAAATTAGCGGGAGTCTCCCGGAATGAGCAGTTCTTC. Protein product: CASSKLAGVSRNEQFF.

The gene calls are TRBV15 and TRBJ2-2, with 7 positions matching TRBD1. There are 15 residues in the CDR3. Germline V gene sequence: CDR1 LNHNV, CDR2 YYDKDF (reference sequence). Trimming removed 0 bases from V and 4 bases from J; junction bases left unmatched: 2. This chain's CDR3 is CATSRETGSTGELFF. In DNA, the CDR3 is TGTGCCACCAGCAGAGAGACAGGGAGCACCGGGGAGCTGTTTTTT.